A single sample gave rise to the 28 T cell receptor beta chains below, sequenced in a study of patients and donors after allogeneic stem cell transplantation. MiXCR, run by TCRdb on the RT-PCR reads, gives a single entry per CDR3 protein. The sample yields about 87,000 distinct CDR3 sequences, approximately 5.2% seen once. Source material: blood, either unsorted or a sorted T cell fraction (not recorded which). The receptors originated from a human donor who was either an allogeneic HSCT recipient or a stem cell or donor lymphocyte infusion donor (not recorded which). It is not recorded whose cells these are; they may come from a transplant donor.

The table lists this clonotype with many counts. The chain is built from TRBV20-1 and TRBJ1-1; D possibly corresponds to TRBD1 (6 bases). The CDR3 sequence is 14 residues long. The V and J ends lost 3 bases and 4 bases respectively, with 15 bases between them. Germline values: CDR1 DFQATT, CDR2 SNEGSKA (reference sequence). The CDR3 DNA follows: TGCAGTGCTAGTGATGCCAGGGGAGGCACTGAAGCTTTCTTT. Protein product: CSASDARGGTEAFF.

This clonotype appeared many times. This rearrangement joins TRBV28 to TRBJ1-6; 8 positions agree with TRBD1. The V gene end was trimmed by 5 bases and the J gene end by 2 bases; junction bases not matched to a gene: 5. The CDR3 length is 16 residues. Germline-derived CDR1 and CDR2 are MDHEN and SYDVKM. The CDR3 DNA is TGTGCCAGCAGTGCAGGGGGCAGCGCCTATAATTCACCCCTCCACTTT. Amino acids: CASSAGGSAYNSPLHF.

The chain carries TRBV20-1 and TRBJ1-5, with 7 positions matching TRBD1. From germline, CDR1 is DFQATT and CDR2 SNEGSKA (reference sequence). The CDR3 consists of 14 residues. V shed 5 bases, J shed 6 bases, and the junction held 10 bases outside the gene matches. The CDR3 DNA is TGCAGTGCTGTGGGGACAGCTCAGGGTCAGCCCCAGCATTTT. Translation: CSAVGTAQGQPQHF.

This clonotype was counted many times. The chain links TRBV4-1 to TRBJ2-1; 9 bases fit TRBD2. The V segment lost 3 bases and the J segment 9 bases; nucleotides outside the gene matches: 9. The CDR3 runs to 15 residues. CDR1 is MGHRA, CDR2 YSYEKL, per germline. The CDR3 loop is CASSQQREVMGEQFF. DNA of the CDR3: TGCGCCAGCAGCCAGCAGCGGGAGGTTATGGGTGAGCAGTTCTTC.

Within the sample, this clonotype is medium-sized. J is TRBJ2-2 and V is TRBV5-6; possibly TRBD1 for D (5 bases). V was trimmed by 2 bases and J by 4 bases, leaving 9 bases between them. CDR3 length: 14 residues. Germline lookup yields CDR1 SGHDT and CDR2 YYEEEE. DNA for the CDR3: TGTGCCAGCAGCTTCACAGGACCCACCGGGGAGCTGTTTTTT. Amino acids: CASSFTGPTGELFF. The variable domain in full, completed from reference TRBV5-6 and TRBJ2-2, reads DAGVTQSPTHLIKTRGQQVTLRCSPKSGHDTVSWYQQALGQGPQFIFQYYEEEERQRGNFPDRFSGHQFPNYSSELNVNALLLGDSALYLCASSFTGPTGELFFGEGSRLTVL.

This clonotype showed up many times. The DNA for the CDR3 is TGTGCCAGCAGCTTAAATCCCCAAGGGGAGCTGTTTTTT. As protein: CASSLNPQGELFF. This chain connects TRBV7-3 to TRBJ2-2; D uncertain. Germline CDR1 is SGHTA and CDR2 is FQGTGA. Trimming pared 1 base from V and 8 bases from J, leaving 8 bases between. The CDR3 is 13 amino acids.

This clonotype appeared many times. This chain uses TRBV20-1 with TRBJ1-5, with 9 bases aligning to TRBD1. Per the germline V gene, CDR1 is DFQATT and CDR2 is SNEGSKA (reference sequence). J was trimmed by 1 base and V by 6 bases; bases with no gene match: 10. The CDR3 loop spans 16 amino acids. The CDR3 loop reads CSASTPTGGSNQPQHF. CDR3 bases: TGCAGTGCATCTACCCCGACAGGGGGGAGCAATCAGCCCCAGCATTTT.

This clonotype was found a few times. The chain employs TRBV9 and TRBJ2-3; tentative D call: TRBD1 (6 bases). Germline V gene data show CDR1 as SGDLS and CDR2 as YYNGEE. The length of the CDR3 is 14 residues. V lost 6 bases, J lost 2 bases, and 13 bases lay in between. The CDR3 reads CASTTGHYTDTQYF. CDR3 DNA sequence: TGTGCCAGCACCACGGGACACTACACAGATACGCAGTATTTT.

In this sample, this clonotype turned up many times. This chain joins TRBV11-2 and TRBJ1-2; maybe TRBD1 (6 bases). V was pared by 8 bases and J by 4 bases, with 11 bases between. Germline V gene sequence: CDR1 SGHAT, CDR2 FQNNGV. The CDR3 consists of 12 residues. CDR3 residues: CASGRQAYGYTF. The CDR3 nucleotides read TGTGCCAGCGGACGACAGGCCTATGGCTACACCTTC. Drawing the rest from reference TRBV11-2 and TRBJ1-2, the complete variable domain is EAGVAQSPRYKIIEKRQSVAFWCNPISGHATLYWYQQILGQGPKLLIQFQNNGVVDDSQLPKDRFSAERLKGVDSTLKIQPAKLEDSAVYLCASGRQAYGYTFGSGTRLTVV.

The chain uses TRBV20-1 and TRBJ2-2, with 10 positions matching TRBD2. The CDR3 has 17 residues. CDR1 and CDR2 (germline): DFQATT, SNEGSKA (reference sequence). The V segment lost 3 bases and the J segment 1 base; nucleotides outside the gene matches: 8. The CDR3 spells CSARRPPSGGNTGELFF. In nucleotides, the CDR3 is TGCAGTGCTAGGAGGCCGCCTAGCGGGGGGAACACCGGGGAGCTGTTTTTT.

There are many counts of this clonotype. The rearrangement uses TRBV5-1 and TRBJ2-2; a possible D gene is TRBD1 (6 bases). V was shortened by 4 bases and J by 0 bases, with 10 bases between the two germline ends. CDR1 and CDR2 from the germline V gene are SGHRS and YFSETQ. The CDR3 loop spans 15 amino acids. In nucleotides, the CDR3 is TGCGCCAGCAGCAGGGGGACAACGAACACCGGGGAGCTGTTTTTT. It specifies CASSRGTTNTGELFF.

This clonotype has at least ten counts. The chain employs TRBV27 and TRBJ1-6, with a weak D call TRBD1 (5 bases). Per germline, CDR1 MNHEY and CDR2 SMNVEV (reference sequence). Trimming pared 5 bases from V and 4 bases from J, leaving 15 bases between. The CDR3 length is 16 residues. The CDR3 sequence is CASSQLGQIYNSPLHF. In DNA, the CDR3 is TGTGCCAGCAGTCAGTTGGGGCAGATTTATAATTCACCCCTCCACTTT.

This clonotype came up a few times. The CDR3 DNA follows: TGTGCCAGCAGCTTAGCCGGGACTCCTCGCTACGAGCAGTACTTC. It codes for CASSLAGTPRYEQYF. The chain has TRBV13 and TRBJ2-7, with D possibly being TRBD2 (6 bases). V was pared by 1 base and J by 3 bases, with 13 bases between. The CDR3 sequence is 15 residues long. The germline CDR1 and CDR2 sequences are PRHDT and FYEKMQ (reference sequence).

This clonotype showed up many times. The V gene is TRBV9, the J gene TRBJ2-2, with unresolved D. V lost 4 bases and J lost 0, with 13 bases in between. CDR1 is SGDLS and CDR2 is YYNGEE in the germline V gene. CDR3 size: 16 residues. This chain's CDR3 is CASSSLGTANTGELFF. CDR3 bases: TGTGCCAGCAGCTCGCTGGGAACGGCGAACACCGGGGAGCTGTTTTTT.

This clonotype occurred a few times. The rearrangement joins TRBV6-1 to TRBJ2-3; TRBD2 aligns across 7 bases. V gave up 3 bases and J gave up 4 bases; unmatched junction bases: 10. This CDR3 comprises 16 residues. Germline CDR1 reads MNHNS; CDR2 reads SASEGT. CDR3: CASSEIRDGGADTQYF. The CDR3 DNA follows: TGTGCCAGCAGTGAGATCAGGGATGGGGGGGCAGATACGCAGTATTTT.

This clonotype was picked up many times. The V call is TRBV7-9, the J call TRBJ2-3; unclear D gene. Germline lookup yields CDR1 SEHNR and CDR2 FQNEAQ (reference sequence). This CDR3 is 13 amino acids long. V was pared by 5 bases and J by 0 bases, with 6 bases between. The CDR3 sequence: CASSMDSTDTQYF. The CDR3 nucleotides are TGTGCCAGCAGCATGGACAGCACAGATACGCAGTATTTT.

This clonotype was detected many times. The chain is built from TRBV9 and TRBJ2-3, with D perhaps matching TRBD2 (5 bases). The ends were cut back, 2 bases at V and 3 bases at J, with 10 bases in the middle. Germline loops: CDR1 SGDLS, CDR2 YYNGEE. This CDR3 region has 14 residues. In nucleotides, the CDR3 is TGTGCCAGCAGCGTTTCAACTAGGACAGATACGCAGTATTTT. It yields the protein CASSVSTRTDTQYF. Drawing the rest from reference TRBV9 and TRBJ2-3, the complete variable domain is DSGVTQTPKHLITATGQRVTLRCSPRSGDLSVYWYQQSLDQGLQFLIQYYNGEERAKGNILERFSAQQFPDLHSELNLSSLELGDSALYFCASSVSTRTDTQYFGPGTRLTVL.

The rearrangement joins TRBV20-1 to TRBJ2-1; TRBD2 agrees at 9 bases. This CDR3 region has 14 residues. CDR1 is DFQATT, CDR2 SNEGSKA, per germline (reference sequence). The J segment lost 3 bases and the V segment lost 6 bases, leaving 6 bases of the junction unmatched. The chain's CDR3 is CSAPLAGNYNEQFF. CDR3 DNA sequence: TGCAGTGCACCCCTAGCGGGGAACTACAATGAGCAGTTCTTC.

This clonotype appeared many times. The J gene is TRBJ2-3, the V gene TRBV5-4; 11 positions match TRBD2. Germline values: CDR1 SGHNT, CDR2 YYREEE (reference sequence). The CDR3 has 16 amino acids. The trim removed 4 bases at V and 4 bases at J, leaving 8 bases unmatched. Here the CDR3 reads CASSAIAGGVADTQYF. CDR3 DNA: TGTGCCAGCAGCGCCATAGCGGGAGGGGTGGCAGATACGCAGTATTTT. Full variable domain (outside the CDR3, taken from reference TRBV5-4 and TRBJ2-3): ETGVTQSPTHLIKTRGQQVTLRCSSQSGHNTVSWYQQALGQGPQFIFQYYREEENGRGNFPPRFSGLQFPNYSSELNVNALELDDSALYLCASSAIAGGVADTQYFGPGTRLTVL.

This clonotype has a count of ten or more. The CDR3 DNA sequence: TGTGCCATCAGTGTTTTCTCGGGACAGGGGAGCACTGAAGCTTTCTTT. Protein: CAISVFSGQGSTEAFF. This chain links TRBV10-3 with TRBJ1-1, with TRBD1 matching over 10 bases. From germline, CDR1 is ENHRY and CDR2 SYGVKD. CDR3 length: 16 amino acids. V lost 4 bases to trimming and J lost 4 bases; unmatched junction nucleotides: 9.

The sample holds many counts of this clonotype. The gene calls are TRBV7-6 and TRBJ2-5; D not certain. Germline V gene sequence: CDR1 SGHVS, CDR2 FNYEAQ. Deletions cut 1 base from V and 5 bases from J, with 14 bases between. This CDR3 has 15 amino acids. The CDR3 region is CASSLVPGYQETQYF. DNA of the CDR3: TGTGCCAGCAGCTTAGTTCCTGGCTATCAGGAGACCCAGTACTTC.

Note on this clonotype: One junction end does not reproduce the germline sequence, and a read error may be involved. This chain uses TRBV18 with TRBJ2-7; 9 bases map to TRBD2. The CDR3 extends over 13 amino acids. Germline V gene sequence: CDR1 KGHSH, CDR2 LQKENI. The CDR3 DNA follows: TGTGCCAGCTCACCAACTCGTAGCGGGAGTACCCATTTC. It codes for CASSPTRSGSTHF.

This clonotype was found many times. V and J are TRBV20-1 and TRBJ2-5; TRBD2 agrees at 11 bases. Germline V gene sequence: CDR1 DFQATT, CDR2 SNEGSKA (reference sequence). This CDR3 has 15 residues. V lost 3 bases and J lost 5; bases outside the gene matches: 8. CDR3 DNA sequence: TGCAGTGCTAGGGATAGCGGGAGGGCCGGGGAGACCCAGTACTTC. Encoded protein: CSARDSGRAGETQYF.

There are many counts of this clonotype. In DNA, the CDR3 is TGTGCCAGCAGTTTAGGGTACAGGGCGGGGAATCAGCCCCAGCATTTT. Its translation: CASSLGYRAGNQPQHF. The chain carries TRBV12-3 or TRBV12-4 and TRBJ1-5, with D perhaps TRBD1 (6 bases). V lost 1 base, J lost 4 bases, and 14 bases lay in between. This CDR3 region has 16 residues.

The gene calls are TRBV2 and TRBJ2-2; no clear D gene. This CDR3 spans 12 amino acids. CDR1 SNHLY and CDR2 FYNNEI come from the germline V gene. Trimming shortened V by 10 bases and J by 7 bases, and 13 bases separated the two germline ends. The CDR3 here is CAIVYKGGELFF. CDR3 sequence (DNA): TGTGCCATCGTCTATAAGGGCGGGGAGCTGTTTTTT.

This clonotype was observed a few times. The gene calls are TRBV19 and TRBJ2-3; 9 bases map to TRBD2. CDR1 is LNHDA and CDR2 is SQIVND in the germline V gene (reference sequence). V was pared by 4 bases and J by 3 bases, with 5 bases of the junction left unmatched. This CDR3 region has 15 residues. The CDR3 protein is CASSNLAGATDTQYF. The CDR3 nucleotides read TGTGCCAGTAGTAATTTAGCGGGAGCGACAGATACGCAGTATTTT.

This clonotype was counted a few times. This chain joins TRBV19 and TRBJ1-4; 7 bases fit TRBD1. This CDR3 spans 15 amino acids. CDR1 is LNHDA and CDR2 is SQIVND in the germline V gene (reference sequence). Trimming removed 5 bases from V and 7 bases from J; junction bases left unmatched: 10. CDR3 coding DNA: TGTGCCAGTAGTTTCACCTACAGGGGCGGTGAAAAACTGTTTTTT. Translated, it gives CASSFTYRGGEKLFF.

This clonotype was counted ten times or more. CDR3 loop: CASSPGQGRSTNEKLFF. The CDR3, as DNA: TGCGCCAGCAGCCCGGGACAGGGGCGCTCAACTAATGAAAAACTGTTTTTT. The J gene is TRBJ1-4, the V gene TRBV5-1, with TRBD1 matching 10 bases. J was trimmed by 0 bases and V by 4 bases; bases with no gene match: 6. The V gene's germline CDR1 is SGHRS and CDR2 YFSETQ. This CDR3 spans 17 amino acids.